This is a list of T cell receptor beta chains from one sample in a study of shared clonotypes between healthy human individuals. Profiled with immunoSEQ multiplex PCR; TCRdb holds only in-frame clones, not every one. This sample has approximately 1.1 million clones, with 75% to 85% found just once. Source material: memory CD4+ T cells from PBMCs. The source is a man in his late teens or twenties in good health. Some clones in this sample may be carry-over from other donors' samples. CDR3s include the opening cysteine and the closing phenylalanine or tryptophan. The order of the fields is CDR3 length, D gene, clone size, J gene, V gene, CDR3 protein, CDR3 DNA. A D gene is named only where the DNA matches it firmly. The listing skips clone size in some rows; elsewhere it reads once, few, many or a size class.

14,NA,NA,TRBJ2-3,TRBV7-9,CASSFTRETDTQYF,TGTGCCAGCAGTTTCACCCGAGAGACAGATACGCAGTATTTT
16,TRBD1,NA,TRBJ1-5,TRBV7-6,CASSLGDSYSNQPQHF,TGTGCCAGCAGCTTAGGGGACAGCTATAGCAATCAGCCCCAGCATTTT
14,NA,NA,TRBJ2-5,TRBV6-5,CASSLRTAQETQYF,TGTGCCAGCAGCTTAAGGACAGCTCAAGAGACCCAGTACTTC
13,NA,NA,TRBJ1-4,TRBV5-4,CASSQEGFEKLFF,TGTGCCAGCAGCCAGGAGGGATTTGAAAAACTGTTTTTT
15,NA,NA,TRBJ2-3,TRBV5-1,CASSFSEDSTDTQYF,TGCGCCAGCAGCTTCTCTGAGGACAGCACAGATACGCAGTATTTT
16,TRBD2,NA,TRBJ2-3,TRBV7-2,CASSQTSVRFTDTQYF,TGTGCCAGCAGCCAAACTAGCGTGCGTTTCACAGATACGCAGTATTTT
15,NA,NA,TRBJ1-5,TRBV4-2,CASSQDLTEGQPQHF,TGTGCCAGCAGCCAAGACTTGACAGAGGGACAGCCCCAGCATTTT
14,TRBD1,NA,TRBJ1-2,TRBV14,CASSPTGVNYGYTF,TGTGCCAGCAGCCCCACAGGGGTCAACTATGGCTACACCTTC
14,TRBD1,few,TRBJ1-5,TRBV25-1,CASSESGGNQPQHF,TGTGCCAGCAGTGAATCAGGGGGTAATCAGCCCCAGCATTTT
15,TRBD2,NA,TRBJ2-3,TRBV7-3,CASSRGLAGVDTQYF,TGTGCCAGCAGCCGCGGACTAGCGGGAGTAGATACGCAGTATTTT
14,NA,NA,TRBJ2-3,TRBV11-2,CASSPGTYTDTQYF,TGTGCCAGCAGCCCGGGGACGTACACAGATACGCAGTATTTT
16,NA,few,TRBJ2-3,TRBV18,CASSPSLAESTDTQYF,TGTGCCAGCTCACCCTCCTTAGCGGAGAGCACAGATACGCAGTATTTT
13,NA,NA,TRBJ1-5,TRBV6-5,CASSYSNEQPQHF,TGTGCCAGCAGTTACTCGAATGAACAGCCCCAGCATTTT
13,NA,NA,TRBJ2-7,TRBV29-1,CSVESTRGYEQYF,TGCAGCGTTGAGTCCACCAGGGGCTACGAGCAGTACTTC
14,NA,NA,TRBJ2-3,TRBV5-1,CASSTTRSTDTQYF,TGCGCCAGCAGCACGACTAGAAGCACAGATACGCAGTATTTT
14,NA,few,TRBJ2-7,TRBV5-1,CASRKGLRSYEQYF,TGCGCCAGCAGAAAGGGGCTTCGGTCCTACGAGCAGTACTTC
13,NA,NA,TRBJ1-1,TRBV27,CASSLKGLAEAFF,TGTGCCAGCAGTTTGAAGGGTTTGGCTGAAGCTTTCTTT
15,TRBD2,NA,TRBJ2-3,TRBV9,CASSVAAGGTDTQYF,TGTGCCAGCAGCGTAGCAGCGGGAGGCACAGATACGCAGTATTTT
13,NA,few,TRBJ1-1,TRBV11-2,CASSLGRGTEAFF,TGTGCCAGCAGCTTAGGAAGGGGAACTGAAGCTTTCTTT
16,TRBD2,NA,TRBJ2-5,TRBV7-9,CASSRMGTSGKETQYF,TGTGCCAGCAGCCGCATGGGGACTAGCGGAAAAGAGACCCAGTACTTC
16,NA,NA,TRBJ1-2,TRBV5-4,CASSGSGPRRGYGYTF,TGTGCCAGCAGCGGGTCCGGGCCAAGAAGGGGCTATGGCTACACCTTC
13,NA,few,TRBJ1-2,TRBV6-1,CASNVGLTYGYTF,TGTGCCAGCAATGTGGGATTAACGTATGGCTACACCTTC
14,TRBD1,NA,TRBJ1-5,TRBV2,CASSRDRISSPQHF,TGTGCCAGCAGCCGGGACAGAATATCCAGTCCCCAGCATTTT
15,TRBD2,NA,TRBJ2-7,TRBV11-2,CASSPSSGPSYEQYF,TGTGCCAGCAGCCCGTCTAGCGGGCCCTCCTACGAGCAGTACTTC
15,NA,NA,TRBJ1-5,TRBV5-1,CASRPGPVGNQPQHF,TGCGCCAGCAGGCCGGGCCCGGTGGGCAATCAGCCCCAGCATTTT
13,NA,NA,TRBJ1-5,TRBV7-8,CASSGALHQPQHF,TGTGCCAGCTCAGGGGCTCTTCATCAGCCCCAGCATTTT
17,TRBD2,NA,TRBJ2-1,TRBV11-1,CASSWDVLAGVFNEQFF,TGTGCCAGCAGCTGGGACGTACTAGCGGGAGTTTTCAATGAGCAGTTCTTC
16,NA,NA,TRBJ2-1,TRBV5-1,CASSLDSQALIYEQFF,TGCGCCAGCAGCTTGGACTCGCAGGCGTTAATTTATGAGCAGTTCTTC
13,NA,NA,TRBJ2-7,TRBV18,CASSPYRSYEQYF,TGTGCCAGCTCACCATACAGATCCTACGAGCAGTACTTC
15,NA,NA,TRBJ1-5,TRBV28,CASSLLSNGDQPQHF,TGTGCCAGCAGTCTTTTGAGTAATGGGGATCAGCCCCAGCATTTT
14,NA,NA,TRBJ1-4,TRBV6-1,CASSVGDGGEKLFF,TGTGCCAGCAGTGTAGGGGATGGCGGCGAAAAACTGTTTTTT
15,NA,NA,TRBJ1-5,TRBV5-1,CASSLGSGPLEPQHF,TGCGCCAGCAGCTTGGGCAGTGGGCCCTTGGAGCCCCAGCATTTT
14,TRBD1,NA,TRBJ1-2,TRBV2,CASRGQGANYGYTF,TGTGCCAGCAGGGGACAGGGGGCGAACTATGGCTACACCTTC
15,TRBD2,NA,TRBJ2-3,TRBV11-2,CASSPSGRNTDTQYF,TGTGCCAGCAGTCCTAGCGGGAGGAACACAGATACGCAGTATTTT
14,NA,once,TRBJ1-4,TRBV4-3,CASSQEDGNEKLFF,TGCGCCAGCAGCCAAGAAGACGGTAATGAAAAACTGTTTTTT
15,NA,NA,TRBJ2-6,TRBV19,CASSRRVSGANVLTF,TGTGCCAGTAGCCGACGGGTCTCTGGGGCCAACGTCCTGACTTTC
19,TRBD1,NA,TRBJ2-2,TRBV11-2,CASSLGAPIGTGNTGELFF,TGTGCCAGCAGCCTGGGGGCACCGATCGGGACAGGGAACACCGGGGAGCTGTTTTTT
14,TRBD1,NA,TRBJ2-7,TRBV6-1,CASSRQGFFYEQYF,TGTGCCAGCAGCCGACAGGGATTCTTCTACGAGCAGTACTTC
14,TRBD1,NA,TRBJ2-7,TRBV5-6,CASSLLRQGSEQYF,TGTGCCAGCAGCTTGTTACGACAGGGTTCCGAGCAGTACTTC
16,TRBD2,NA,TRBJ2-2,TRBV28,CASRGAGGANTGELFF,TGTGCCAGCCGAGGGGCGGGAGGCGCGAACACCGGGGAGCTGTTTTTT
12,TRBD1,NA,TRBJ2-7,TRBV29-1,CSVGQGLYEQYF,TGCAGCGTGGGACAGGGGCTCTACGAGCAGTACTTC
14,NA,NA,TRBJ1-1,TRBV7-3,CASSSGGPGTEAFF,TGTGCCAGCAGCTCCGGGGGCCCGGGGACTGAAGCTTTCTTT
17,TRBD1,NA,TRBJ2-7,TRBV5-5,CASSFWKQGAVVYEQYF,TGTGCCAGCAGCTTTTGGAAGCAGGGGGCTGTCGTGTACGAGCAGTACTTC
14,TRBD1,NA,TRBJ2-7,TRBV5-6,CASSLRGGVYEQYF,TGTGCCAGCAGCTTGCGAGGGGGCGTCTACGAGCAGTACTTC
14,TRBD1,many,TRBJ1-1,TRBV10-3,CAISDRDRGREAFF,TGTGCCATCAGTGATAGGGACAGGGGTAGAGAAGCTTTCTTT
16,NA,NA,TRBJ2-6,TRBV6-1,CASSEAHLTGANVLTF,TGTGCCAGCAGTGAAGCGCACCTGACTGGGGCCAACGTCCTGACTTTC
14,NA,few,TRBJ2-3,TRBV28,CASDSPMGAGTQYF,TGTGCCAGCGATTCCCCGATGGGGGCTGGTACGCAGTATTTT
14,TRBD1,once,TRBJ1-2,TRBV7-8,CASSTLTGHYGYTF,TGTGCCAGCAGCACCTTGACAGGGCACTATGGCTACACCTTC
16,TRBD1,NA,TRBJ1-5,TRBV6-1,CASSGLQGRTNQPQHF,TGTGCCAGCAGTGGATTACAGGGGCGCACCAATCAGCCCCAGCATTTT
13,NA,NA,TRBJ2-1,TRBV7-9,CASSFFASREQFF,TGTGCCAGCAGCTTTTTCGCCTCCCGTGAGCAGTTCTTC
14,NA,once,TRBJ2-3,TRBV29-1,CSVRGLGFTDTQYF,TGCAGCGTTAGGGGACTGGGGTTCACAGATACGCAGTATTTT
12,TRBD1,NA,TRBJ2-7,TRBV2,CASIFDRDEQYF,TGTGCCAGCATTTTTGACAGGGACGAGCAGTACTTC
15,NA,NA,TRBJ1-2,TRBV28,CASSLTESAGVGYTF,TGTGCCAGCAGTTTAACCGAGTCGGCAGGGGTTGGCTACACCTTC
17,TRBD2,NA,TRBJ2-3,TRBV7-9,CASSLYGRSPSTDTQYF,TGTGCCAGCAGCTTATACGGGAGGAGCCCCAGCACAGATACGCAGTATTTT
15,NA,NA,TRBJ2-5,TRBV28,CASSPRGSQGETQYF,TGTGCCAGCAGCCCCCGGGGGTCACAGGGGGAGACCCAGTACTTC
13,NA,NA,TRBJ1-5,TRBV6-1,CASSVSSNQPQHF,TGTGCCAGCAGTGTTAGTAGCAATCAGCCCCAGCATTTT
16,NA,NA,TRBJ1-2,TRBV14,CASSRRSGAVNYGYTF,TGTGCCAGCAGCCGCAGATCAGGGGCGGTAAACTATGGCTACACCTTC
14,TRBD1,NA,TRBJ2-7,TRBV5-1,CASSEGTVGTEQYF,TGCGCCAGCAGCGAGGGGACAGTGGGGACCGAGCAGTACTTC
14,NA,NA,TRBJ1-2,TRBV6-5,CASSYSGSSRGYTF,TGTGCCAGCAGTTACTCCGGGAGTTCGAGAGGCTACACCTTC